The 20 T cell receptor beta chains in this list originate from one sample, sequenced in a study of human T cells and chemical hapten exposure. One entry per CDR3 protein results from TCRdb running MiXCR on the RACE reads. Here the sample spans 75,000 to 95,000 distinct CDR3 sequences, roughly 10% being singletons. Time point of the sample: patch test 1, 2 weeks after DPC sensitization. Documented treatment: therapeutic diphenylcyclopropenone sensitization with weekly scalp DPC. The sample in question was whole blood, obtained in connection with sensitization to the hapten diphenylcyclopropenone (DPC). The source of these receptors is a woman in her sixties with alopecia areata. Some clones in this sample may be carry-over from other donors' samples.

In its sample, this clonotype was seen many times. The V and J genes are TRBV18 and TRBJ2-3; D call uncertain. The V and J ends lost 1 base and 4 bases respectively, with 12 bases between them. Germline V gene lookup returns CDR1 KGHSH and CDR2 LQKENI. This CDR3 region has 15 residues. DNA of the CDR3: TGTGCCAGCTCACCACGTGGCCACGGGTCAGATACGCAGTATTTT. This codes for CASSPRGHGSDTQYF.

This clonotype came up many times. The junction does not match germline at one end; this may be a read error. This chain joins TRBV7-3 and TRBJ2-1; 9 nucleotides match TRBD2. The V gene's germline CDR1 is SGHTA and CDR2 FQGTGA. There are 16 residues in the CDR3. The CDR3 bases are TGTGCCAGCAGTTTAAAAGCGGGAGGCTCCTACAATGAGCAGTTCTTC. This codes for CASSLKAGGSYNEQFF.

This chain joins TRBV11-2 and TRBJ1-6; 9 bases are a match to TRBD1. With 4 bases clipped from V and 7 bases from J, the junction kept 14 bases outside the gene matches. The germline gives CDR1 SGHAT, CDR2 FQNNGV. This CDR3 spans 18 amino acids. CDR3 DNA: TGTGCCAGCAGCTATTGGGGCGGAGACAGGGGGAGAAATTCACCCCTCCACTTT. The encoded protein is CASSYWGGDRGRNSPLHF. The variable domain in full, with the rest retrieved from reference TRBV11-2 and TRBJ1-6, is EAGVAQSPRYKIIEKRQSVAFWCNPISGHATLYWYQQILGQGPKLLIQFQNNGVVDDSQLPKDRFSAERLKGVDSTLKIQPAKLEDSAVYLCASSYWGGDRGRNSPLHFGNGTRLTVT.

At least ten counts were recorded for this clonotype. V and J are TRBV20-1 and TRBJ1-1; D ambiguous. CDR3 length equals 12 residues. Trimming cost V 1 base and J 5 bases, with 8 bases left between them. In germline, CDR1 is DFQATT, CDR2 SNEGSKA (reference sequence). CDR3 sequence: CSARGTETEAFF. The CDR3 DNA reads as TGCAGTGCTAGAGGGACCGAGACTGAAGCTTTCTTT.

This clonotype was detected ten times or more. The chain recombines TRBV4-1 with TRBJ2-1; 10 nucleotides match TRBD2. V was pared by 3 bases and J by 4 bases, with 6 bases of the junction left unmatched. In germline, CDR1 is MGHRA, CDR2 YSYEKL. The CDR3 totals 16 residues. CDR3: CASSQQSGGAYNEQFF. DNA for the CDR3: TGCGCCAGCAGCCAGCAAAGCGGGGGGGCTTACAATGAGCAGTTCTTC.

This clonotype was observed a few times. The chain's CDR3 is CSVAGQDSYEQYF. DNA for the CDR3: TGCAGCGTCGCGGGACAGGACTCCTACGAGCAGTACTTC. The chain recombines TRBV29-1 with TRBJ2-7; 8 bases map to TRBD1. This CDR3 has 13 amino acids. J gave up 0 bases and V 6 bases, and 4 bases lay outside the gene matches. From germline, CDR1 is SQVTM and CDR2 ANQGSEA.

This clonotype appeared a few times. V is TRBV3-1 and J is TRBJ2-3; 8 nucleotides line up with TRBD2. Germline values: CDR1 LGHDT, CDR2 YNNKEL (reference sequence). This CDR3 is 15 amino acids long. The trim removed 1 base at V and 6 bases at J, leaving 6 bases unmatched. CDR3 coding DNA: TGTGCCAGCAGCCAAGTGCGGGGGGATATGGATACGCAGTATTTT. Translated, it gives CASSQVRGDMDTQYF.

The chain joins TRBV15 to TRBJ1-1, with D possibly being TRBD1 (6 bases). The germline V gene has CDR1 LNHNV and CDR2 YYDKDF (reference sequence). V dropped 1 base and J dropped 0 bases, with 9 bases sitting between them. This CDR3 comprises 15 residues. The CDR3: CATSRVRDMNTEAFF. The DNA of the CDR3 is TGTGCCACCAGCAGAGTTCGGGACATGAACACTGAAGCTTTCTTT.

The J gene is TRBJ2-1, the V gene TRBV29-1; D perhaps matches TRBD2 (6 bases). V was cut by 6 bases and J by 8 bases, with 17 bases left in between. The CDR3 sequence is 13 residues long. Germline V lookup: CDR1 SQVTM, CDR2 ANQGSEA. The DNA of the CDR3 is TGCAGCGTGCGGGGCGGAAAACACCATGAGCAGTTCTTC. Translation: CSVRGGKHHEQFF.

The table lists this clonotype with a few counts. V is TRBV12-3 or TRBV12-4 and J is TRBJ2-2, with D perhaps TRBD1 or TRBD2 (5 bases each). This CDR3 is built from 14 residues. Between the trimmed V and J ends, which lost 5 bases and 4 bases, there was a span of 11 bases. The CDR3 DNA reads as TGTGCCAGCAGTCTGGGACCAGCCACCGGGGAGCTGTTTTTT. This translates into CASSLGPATGELFF.

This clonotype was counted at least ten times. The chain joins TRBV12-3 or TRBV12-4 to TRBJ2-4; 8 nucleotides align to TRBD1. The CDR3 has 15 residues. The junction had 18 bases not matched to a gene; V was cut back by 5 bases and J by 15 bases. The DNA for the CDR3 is TGTGCCAGCAGTAACGAGGACAGGGTTCCGGCTGGCGGGTACTTC. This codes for CASSNEDRVPAGGYF.

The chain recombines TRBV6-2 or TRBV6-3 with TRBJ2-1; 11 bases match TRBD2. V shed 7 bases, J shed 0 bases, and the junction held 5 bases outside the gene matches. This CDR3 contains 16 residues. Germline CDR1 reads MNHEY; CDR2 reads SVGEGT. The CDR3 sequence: CASTRLAGSSYNEQFF. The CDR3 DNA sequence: TGTGCCAGCACCCGACTAGCGGGGAGCTCCTACAATGAGCAGTTCTTC.

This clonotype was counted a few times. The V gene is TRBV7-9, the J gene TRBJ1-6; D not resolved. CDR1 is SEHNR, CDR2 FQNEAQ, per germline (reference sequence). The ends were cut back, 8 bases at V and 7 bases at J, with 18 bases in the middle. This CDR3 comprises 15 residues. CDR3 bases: TGTGCCAGCGCGGGAATGGAGGCCCTCAATTCACCCCTCCACTTT. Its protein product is CASAGMEALNSPLHF.

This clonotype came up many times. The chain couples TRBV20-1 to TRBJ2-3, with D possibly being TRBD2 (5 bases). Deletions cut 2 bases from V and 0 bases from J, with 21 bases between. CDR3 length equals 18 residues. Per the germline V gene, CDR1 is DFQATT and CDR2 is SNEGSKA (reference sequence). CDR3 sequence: CSARNFFSEFSSTDTQYF. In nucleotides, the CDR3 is TGCAGTGCTAGAAATTTTTTTAGCGAGTTCTCTAGCACAGATACGCAGTATTTT.

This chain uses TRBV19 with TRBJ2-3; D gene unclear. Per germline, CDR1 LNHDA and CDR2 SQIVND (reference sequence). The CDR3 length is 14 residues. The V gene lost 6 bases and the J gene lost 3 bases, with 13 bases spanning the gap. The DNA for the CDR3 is TGTGCCAGTAGGTCGGGTGGTCGGACAGATACGCAGTATTTT. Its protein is CASRSGGRTDTQYF.

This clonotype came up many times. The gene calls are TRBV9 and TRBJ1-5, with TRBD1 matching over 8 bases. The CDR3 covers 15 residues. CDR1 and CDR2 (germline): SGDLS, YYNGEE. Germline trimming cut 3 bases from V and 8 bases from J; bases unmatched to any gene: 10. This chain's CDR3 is CASSAGTGGEKPQHF. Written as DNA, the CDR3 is TGTGCCAGCAGCGCAGGGACAGGAGGAGAGAAGCCCCAGCATTTT.

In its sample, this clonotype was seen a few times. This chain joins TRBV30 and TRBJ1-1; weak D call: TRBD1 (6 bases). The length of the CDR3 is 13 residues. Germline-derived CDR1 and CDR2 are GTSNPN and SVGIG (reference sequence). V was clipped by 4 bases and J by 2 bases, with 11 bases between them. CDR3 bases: TGTGCCTGGACCGGACAGACTAACACTGAAGCTTTCTTT. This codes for CAWTGQTNTEAFF.

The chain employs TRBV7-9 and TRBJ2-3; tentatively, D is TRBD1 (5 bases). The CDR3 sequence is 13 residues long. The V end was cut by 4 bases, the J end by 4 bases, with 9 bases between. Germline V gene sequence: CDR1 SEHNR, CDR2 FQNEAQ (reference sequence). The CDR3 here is CASSSRGPDTQYF. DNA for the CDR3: TGTGCCAGCAGCTCAAGGGGCCCAGATACGCAGTATTTT. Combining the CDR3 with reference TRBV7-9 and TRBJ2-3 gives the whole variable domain DTGVSQNPRHKITKRGQNVTFRCDPISEHNRLYWYRQTLGQGPEFLTYFQNEAQLEKSRLLSDRFSAERPKGSFSTLEIQRTEQGDSAMYLCASSSRGPDTQYFGPGTRLTVL.

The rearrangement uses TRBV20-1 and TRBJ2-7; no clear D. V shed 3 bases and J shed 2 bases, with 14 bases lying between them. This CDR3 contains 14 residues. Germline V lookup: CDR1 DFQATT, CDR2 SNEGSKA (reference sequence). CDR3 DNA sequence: TGCAGTGCTAGTACAAGTACAGCTACCTACGAGCAGTACTTC. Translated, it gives CSASTSTATYEQYF.

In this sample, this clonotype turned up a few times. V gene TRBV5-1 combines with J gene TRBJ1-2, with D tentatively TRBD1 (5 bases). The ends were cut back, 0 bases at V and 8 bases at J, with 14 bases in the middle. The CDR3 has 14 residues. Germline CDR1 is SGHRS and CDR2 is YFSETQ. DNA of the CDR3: TGCGCCAGCAGCTTGGTAGGCGGGGCTCACGGCTACACCTTC. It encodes CASSLVGGAHGYTF.